Shown below are 20 T cell receptor beta chains from a single sample sequenced in a study of monozygotic twins with cystic fibrosis. Data came from immunoSEQ multiplex PCR; TCRdb stores just in-frame clones and leaves some out. The table has tens of thousands of clones, 96% seen once; the top ten hold about 2.5%. The sample was blood. These receptors originate from a girl aged 2 to 10 with cystic fibrosis.

This sequence joins TRBV6-4 and TRBJ2-1, with 11 nucleotides matching TRBD2. V dropped 3 bases and J dropped 8; count of bases not matched to a gene: 3. Germline V lookup: CDR1 MRHNA, CDR2 SNTAGT. The CDR3 consists of 14 residues. In DNA, the CDR3 is TGTGCCAGCAGTGAAGTTAGCGGGAGGGATGAGCAGTTCTTC. This encodes CASSEVSGRDEQFF.

V gene TRBV29-1 combines with J gene TRBJ2-5; no firm D call. The V and J ends lost 2 bases and 5 bases respectively, with 9 bases between them. CDR3 length: 12 residues. Germline CDR1 SQVTM, CDR2 ANQGSEA. CDR3 sequence reads: CSVEFPAETQYF. In DNA, the CDR3 is TGCAGCGTTGAATTCCCGGCGGAGACCCAGTACTTC.

The genes are TRBV18 and TRBJ1-1; D uncertain. CDR3 length equals 11 residues. Germline loops: CDR1 KGHSH, CDR2 LQKENI. Deletions cut 3 bases from V and 2 bases from J, with 1 base between. CDR3 DNA: TGTGCCAGCTCACCCAACACTGAAGCTTTCTTT. Translating gives CASSPNTEAFF.

V is TRBV2 and J is TRBJ1-2, with D possibly TRBD1 on 6 matching bases. CDR3 length: 12 amino acids. CDR1 and CDR2 from the germline V gene are SNHLY and FYNNEI. The V gene lost 4 bases and the J gene lost 3 bases, with 6 bases spanning the gap. This CDR3 reads CASSGTDYGYTF. For the CDR3, the DNA is TGTGCCAGCAGTGGGACAGACTATGGCTACACCTTC.

V gene TRBV9 combines with J gene TRBJ1-5, with 9 bases that match TRBD1. Per germline, CDR1 SGDLS and CDR2 YYNGEE. J lost 7 bases, V lost 0 bases, and 8 bases had no gene match. This CDR3 is 16 amino acids long. In nucleotides, the CDR3 is TGTGCCAGCAGCGTAGTCAAGGACAGGGGAGGACAGCCCCAGCATTTT. This translates into CASSVVKDRGGQPQHF.

V usage is TRBV5-1 and J usage is TRBJ2-3; possible D gene TRBD1, 6 bases. The V end was cut by 4 bases, the J end by 2 bases, with 8 bases between. CDR1 is SGHRS and CDR2 is YFSETQ in the germline V gene. CDR3 size: 13 residues. The CDR3 is CASSPGATDTQYF. The CDR3 DNA reads as TGCGCCAGCAGCCCAGGGGCCACAGATACGCAGTATTTT. The whole variable domain, filled in from reference TRBV5-1 and TRBJ2-3, reads KAGVTQTPRYLIKTRGQQVTLSCSPISGHRSVSWYQQTPGQGLQFLFEYFSETQRNKGNFPGRFSGRQFSNSRSEMNVSTLELGDSALYLCASSPGATDTQYFGPGTRLTVL.

This clone was seen more than once but under ten times. This chain joins TRBV5-1 and TRBJ2-7; D possibly uses TRBD1 or TRBD2 (5 bases each). CDR3 length: 16 residues. Germline CDR1 reads SGHRS; CDR2 reads YFSETQ. V gave up 3 bases and J gave up 2 bases, with 18 bases separating them. The CDR3 protein is CASSSQSGTPAYEQYF. In DNA, the CDR3 is TGCGCCAGCAGCTCCCAATCCGGGACCCCCGCCTACGAGCAGTACTTC.

This clone was observed a few times. The chain is built from TRBV7-9 and TRBJ1-1; D is unresolved. Trimming removed 6 bases at V and 1 base at J, with 9 bases between. Germline loops: CDR1 SEHNR, CDR2 FQNEAQ (reference sequence). The CDR3 is 13 amino acids. CDR3 DNA: TGTGCCAGCAGGTCGGGTGAGAACACTGAAGCTTTCTTT. Its protein is CASRSGENTEAFF.

V is TRBV28 and J is TRBJ1-3; D gene uncertain. The CDR3 contains 15 residues. The ends were cut back, 3 bases at V and 3 bases at J, with 12 bases in the middle. In germline, CDR1 is MDHEN, CDR2 SYDVKM. The CDR3 DNA is TGTGCCAGCAGTTTCAGTCCGGATAGTGGAAACACCATATATTTT. Translation gives CASSFSPDSGNTIYF.

This sequence joins TRBV10-3 and TRBJ2-2; the match to TRBD2 covers 12 bases. CDR1 is ENHRY, CDR2 SYGVKD, per germline. This CDR3 spans 19 amino acids. V dropped 4 bases and J dropped 0; count of bases not matched to a gene: 9. The CDR3: CAISALGTSGPANTGELFF. CDR3 DNA sequence: TGTGCCATCAGTGCCCTCGGGACTAGCGGGCCCGCGAACACCGGGGAGCTGTTTTTT.

This chain connects TRBV10-3 to TRBJ1-4; D uncertain. Trimming shortened V by 11 bases and J by 4 bases, and 14 bases separated the two germline ends. Germline V gene lookup returns CDR1 ENHRY and CDR2 SYGVKD. The CDR3 loop spans 13 amino acids. In DNA, the CDR3 is TGTGCCTCCGCTTGGAGCAGTAATGAAAAACTGTTTTTT. Amino acid sequence: CASAWSSNEKLFF.

The chain joins TRBV29-1 to TRBJ1-1; D remains unclear. CDR1 is SQVTM, CDR2 ANQGSEA, per germline. The CDR3 is made up of 10 amino acids. V dropped 7 bases and J dropped 1 base, with 4 bases sitting between them. The CDR3 spells CSGGNTEAFF. CDR3 coding DNA: TGCAGCGGGGGGAACACTGAAGCTTTCTTT.

V is TRBV25-1 and J is TRBJ1-1; 7 nucleotides line up with TRBD1. CDR1 and CDR2 from the germline V gene are MGHDK and SYGVNS. Trimming took 8 bases from V and 5 from J; bases not matched to a gene: 8. This CDR3 region has 13 residues. The CDR3, as DNA: TGTGCCAGCCGAAGACAGGGAGAAACTGAAGCTTTCTTT. It encodes CASRRQGETEAFF.

The V gene is TRBV5-1, the J gene TRBJ2-1; possibly TRBD1 for D (5 bases). Germline lookup yields CDR1 SGHRS and CDR2 YFSETQ. The CDR3 totals 15 residues. Between the trimmed V and J ends, which lost 0 bases and 0 bases, there was a span of 7 bases. The DNA for the CDR3 is TGCGCCAGCAGCTTGGGACAGAGCTCCTACAATGAGCAGTTCTTC. Protein product: CASSLGQSSYNEQFF.

The genes are TRBV27 and TRBJ2-5; tentative D call: TRBD1 (6 bases). The length of the CDR3 is 14 residues. In germline, CDR1 is MNHEY, CDR2 SMNVEV (reference sequence). V lost 10 bases to trimming and J lost 2 bases, with 17 bases between them. In DNA, the CDR3 is TGTGCCACCTCTGGGCAGGGGAGTCAAGAGACCCAGTACTTC. Encoded protein: CATSGQGSQETQYF.

This clone has just a few counts. J is TRBJ2-2 and V is TRBV5-1, with no clear D. CDR3 size: 14 residues. The V end was cut by 5 bases, the J end by 3 bases, with 11 bases between. CDR1 is SGHRS, CDR2 YFSETQ, per germline. CDR3 sequence reads: CASRMAGDTGELFF. For the CDR3, the DNA is TGCGCCAGCAGAATGGCTGGGGACACCGGGGAGCTGTTTTTT.

This clone occurred once. The chain uses TRBV2 and TRBJ2-5; 8 nucleotides line up with TRBD2. Looked up from germline, CDR1 is SNHLY and CDR2 is FYNNEI. The CDR3 runs to 14 residues. The V segment lost 5 bases and the J segment 12 bases; nucleotides outside the gene matches: 14. Written as DNA, the CDR3 is TGTGCCAGCAGTCCAATAACAGGGATTAGCGGGGAGTACTTC. Translated: CASSPITGISGEYF.

The rearrangement joins TRBV7-2 to TRBJ2-2, with D perhaps TRBD2 (6 bases). V lost 6 bases to trimming and J lost 4 bases, with 18 bases between them. Per the germline V gene, CDR1 is SGHTA and CDR2 is FQGNSA. There are 16 residues in the CDR3. Here the CDR3 DNA reads TGTGCCAGCAGAACCTCGGGACTCCCTTCCACCGGGGAGCTGTTTTTT. It yields the protein CASRTSGLPSTGELFF. The full variable domain, its missing parts supplied by reference TRBV7-2 and TRBJ2-2, is GAGVSQSPSNKVTEKGKDVELRCDPISGHTALYWYRQSLGQGLEFLIYFQGNSAPDKSGLPSDRFSAERTGGSVSTLTIQRTQQEDSAVYLCASRTSGLPSTGELFFGEGSRLTVL.

The rearrangement joins TRBV4-2 to TRBJ2-2; maybe TRBD2 (6 bases). The germline gives CDR1 LGHNA, CDR2 YNFKEQ. The CDR3 covers 16 residues. The V and J ends lost 3 bases and 0 bases respectively, with 11 bases between them. The DNA for the CDR3 is TGTGCCAGCAGCCACCCGACTAGAACGAACACCGGGGAGCTGTTTTTT. Its protein is CASSHPTRTNTGELFF.

The chain has TRBV6-6 and TRBJ2-5; TRBD1 or TRBD2 may be the D gene (6 bases each). V dropped 6 bases and J dropped 5 bases, with 16 bases sitting between them. The germline gives CDR1 MNHNY, CDR2 SVGAGI (reference sequence). The length of the CDR3 is 14 residues. CDR3 DNA: TGTGCCAGCAGCCACCGGGGGCCACAGGAGACCCAGTACTTC. Its protein is CASSHRGPQETQYF.